The TCR beta chain described here comes from a study of CD8 T cells in ankylosing spondylitis. This clonotype was found many times. What it binds is unknown. Study-wide points: Made up of under 10 highly homologous variants, a TCR beta motif appeared characteristic of ankylosing spondylitis blood.

There are 15 residues in the CDR3. Germline CDR1 is SGHTA and CDR2 is FQGTGA. V shed 5 bases and J 4 bases; nucleotides not matched to a gene: 4. TCRdb recomputed calls from the 5' RACE reads with MiXCR, one row per CDR3 protein. The table shows about 160,000 distinct CDR3 sequences, with 15% to 20% occurring only once. The source is a male donor with ankylosing spondylitis or in good health (not recorded which). The chain is built from TRBV7-3 and TRBJ2-1, with 11 nucleotides matching TRBD2. Sequenced sample: blood, either unsorted or a sorted T cell fraction (not recorded which). The CDR3 nucleotides read TGTGCCAGCAGCGTCTTAGCGGGAGGGTACAATGAGCAGTTCTTC. It translates to CASSVLAGGYNEQFF.